The 5 T cell receptor beta chains below were found in one sample sequenced in a study of radiation and T cells in renal cell carcinoma. Time point specified: blood 4 weeks post-SBRT, at nephrectomy. Treatment meaning: 15 Gy SBRT to primary tumor, nephrectomy 4 weeks later. Assay: immunoSEQ multiplex PCR; the TCRdb copy retains only in-frame clones and omits some. The sample contains around 74,000 clones, approximately 87% of which appear only once. Sample: blood, taken from a patient whose treatment included radiotherapy and nephrectomy. These receptor sequences come from a woman aged 60-70 years with renal cell carcinoma.

The chain links TRBV19 to TRBJ1-5; D is perhaps TRBD1 (5 bases). Trimming left V 3 bases short and J 4 bases short, with 13 bases between. Germline CDR1 reads LNHDA; CDR2 reads SQIVND (reference sequence). This CDR3 is 15 amino acids long. The CDR3 spells CASSIEGYGNQPQHF. The CDR3 DNA is TGTGCCAGTAGTATTGAGGGGTATGGTAATCAGCCCCAGCATTTT.

The genes are TRBV9 and TRBJ2-7, with a weak D call TRBD1 (6 bases). The CDR3 is made up of 12 amino acids. Germline lookup yields CDR1 SGDLS and CDR2 YYNGEE. Trimming removed 3 bases at V and 3 bases at J, with 7 bases between. CDR3 sequence reads: CASSATGYEQYF. CDR3 sequence (DNA): TGTGCCAGCAGCGCGACAGGCTACGAGCAGTACTTC.

CDR3 nucleotides: TGTGCCAGCTCACCAATTCGACAGGGAGGTCAGGAGACCCAGTACTTC. Its translation: CASSPIRQGGQETQYF. The rearrangement uses TRBV18 and TRBJ2-5, with a possible D match to TRBD1 (7 bases). Germline CDR1 reads KGHSH; CDR2 reads LQKENI. V dropped 2 bases and J dropped 5 bases, with 18 bases sitting between them. The CDR3 is made up of 16 amino acids.

V usage is TRBV29-1 and J usage is TRBJ1-2, with D possibly TRBD1 on 5 matching bases. This CDR3 region has 13 residues. V was pared by 6 bases and J by 0 bases, with 11 bases between. Germline V gene sequence: CDR1 SQVTM, CDR2 ANQGSEA. Here the CDR3 reads CSVRDGPNYGYTF. The CDR3 DNA is TGCAGCGTCCGGGACGGCCCTAACTATGGCTACACCTTC. The whole variable domain, remainder taken from reference TRBV29-1 and TRBJ1-2, is SAVISQKPSRDICQRGTSLTIQCQVDSQVTMMFWYRQQPGQSLTLIATANQGSEATYESGFVIDKFPISRPNLTFSTLTVSNMSPEDSSIYLCSVRDGPNYGYTFGSGTRLTVV.

The chain has TRBV4-1 and TRBJ2-3; D gene unclear. The CDR3 is 15 amino acids. The germline gives CDR1 MGHRA, CDR2 YSYEKL. V lost 1 base to trimming and J lost 0 bases, with 8 bases between them. CDR3 protein: CASSQGGFSTDTQYF. The CDR3 coding sequence is TGCGCCAGCAGCCAAGGGGGTTTTAGCACAGATACGCAGTATTTT.